The present T cell receptor (beta chain) was sequenced within a study of blood T cell repertoires in COVID-19. This clone has a handful of counts. Clones were sequenced by immunoSEQ multiplex PCR, and TCRdb holds only the in-frame ones, with some missing. This table has some 220,000 clones, about 90% appearing once. The clonotype originates from a woman under 30 who had recovered from COVID-19. Sequencing was performed on peripheral blood.

The CDR3 DNA follows: TGTGCCAGTAGCAGGGCGGCGCTGAACACTGAAGCTTTCTTT. Translating it yields CASSRAALNTEAFF. The chain joins TRBV19 to TRBJ1-1; a possible D gene is TRBD1 (5 bases). Trimming left V 6 bases short and J 0 bases short, with 11 bases between. Germline V gene lookup returns CDR1 LNHDA and CDR2 SQIVND (reference sequence). This CDR3 region has 14 residues.